This TCR beta chain originates from a study of blood T cell repertoires in COVID-19. At the level of the study: Samples came from the United States, Italy and Spain, spanning acute and convalescent COVID-19. T cells, B-cell-depleted T cells, or PBMCs supplied cDNA or gDNA.

Original analysis: Counts of nucleated cells, estimated from reference gene primer amplification, were obtained. Produced via immunoSEQ multiplex PCR; TCRdb's table is partial and in-frame only. The V and J calls and clone size come from that table; D and trimming were worked out from the DNA. This sample has fewer than 90,000 clones; approximately 90% occur once, and the top ten carry around 6.7%. The V and J ends lost 4 bases and 1 base, in that order; junction bases with no gene match: 6. From germline, CDR1 is LNHNV and CDR2 YYDKDF (reference sequence). The CDR3 consists of 15 residues. Sequencing was performed on peripheral blood. The gene calls are TRBV15 and TRBJ1-1; 7 bases map to TRBD1. This sequence was found in a woman older than 75 with active COVID-19. The CDR3 reads CATSNRRGQNTEAFF. The CDR3 nucleotides are TGTGCCACCAGCAACCGGAGGGGGCAGAACACTGAAGCTTTCTTT.